This T cell receptor (beta chain) was sequenced in a study of blood T cells in healthy people across ages (dated by TCRdb to 2014 to 2015). In terms of the full investigation: In model experiments, template switching captured about one uniquely barcoded TCR beta cDNA molecule for every two T cells. Age-related changes in TCR beta repertoire diversity were measured in the study by deep sequencing normalized with unique cDNA molecular identifiers. The donors were split into four age groups: young (average 16 years), middle-aged (39), aged (62) and long-lived (under 90). To avoid experimental bias, donors of different ages were randomly spread across the sequencing lanes. For two donors (one aged 18 to 30 and one aged 80 or older), the study analyzed two additional independent replicas of 1 million unique cDNA reads from the same blood draw. Findings and caveats that apply to the study as a whole: Donor CMV infection status was unknown, potentially confounding age-related changes in expanded clonotypes. The long-lived group showed more naive CD4+ T cells, fewer expanded clones and increased TCR diversity than the aged group, suggesting age selection. Bulk unsorted PBMC profiling prevented conclusive comparison of naive and antigen-experienced compartments. Observed TCR beta diversity per million T cells fell roughly linearly with age, and a significant reduction was already apparent by age roughly 40. Observed TCR beta diversity correlated strongly with the percentage of naive T cells measured by flow cytometry. Total diversity estimates from one million sequenced T cells were considered lower bounds and underestimates.

The approximately 41 donors, aged roughly 6 to 100 years, were systemically healthy Caucasian individuals from Russia. Each donor gave ten milliliters of peripheral blood, collected into EDTA-treated Vacutainer tubes. Ficoll-Paque density-gradient centrifugation was used to isolate PBMCs, with at least 6 million per sample. Trizol reagent was used to extract total RNA from the PBMCs, yielding at least 5.5 micrograms per sample. For every donor, flow cytometry on a PBMC aliquot measured the percentage of naive CD45RAhigh/CD27high T cells. The library was obtained by 5' RACE. Sequencing was performed on an Illumina HiSeq 2500. A second PCR of roughly 7 to 12 cycles was performed with a sample-barcoded 5' primer and a J-beta primer mix. A unique molecular identifier was introduced onto each TCR beta cDNA molecule by a template-switch 5' adaptor carrying 12 random nucleotides. Each sample yielded at least 2.5 million CDR3-containing paired-end reads. First-strand cDNA synthesis was performed from all RNA using the Mint cDNA synthesis kit, with priming by a TRBC-specific oligonucleotide. All cDNA was treated with uracil-DNA glycosylase and then went through a first 18-cycle PCR with the universal primers M1SS and BC2_uni_R. The paper's data handling went like this. Each sample was normalized by randomly selecting 1 million high-quality reads, each carrying a distinct molecular identifier. Instead of being binned into consensus sequences, reads with shared molecular identifiers were discarded. MiTCR, set to a Q25 quality threshold and the strictest error-elimination algorithm, was used for CDR3 identification, clonotype clustering and error correction. A nonparametric unseen species model with Euler transformation was used to estimate a lower bound on total TCR beta diversity. In-frame beta chains were kept once TCRdb had trimmed the public reads at Q25 with fastp and called clones with MiXCR. Records with the same CDR3 protein are collapsed into one entry carrying the most frequent genes and DNA. The V and J calls follow TCRdb's processing rather than the paper's. The sample contains hundreds of thousands of distinct CDR3 sequences, 49% of them found a single time. In total, the top ten clones hold under 35% of the sample.

The CDR3 contains 15 residues, cysteine and phenylalanine counted. The retained sequence is limited to the CDR3, 45 bases, with the frame set at the first base. Cut back by 4 bases and 1 base, the V and J ends lie 13 bases apart. In regard to this clonotype: The specificity of this receptor is unknown. Base qualities are not provided; no much larger clone lies one nucleotide away.

This sequence was found in a woman aged 55-69 years in good health. The rearrangement joined TRBV12-3 or TRBV12-4 to TRBJ2-5; the D gene identity is not certain. Sequenced input: blood. The CDR3 sequence is CASSSPGPGQETQYF. The nucleotide sequence reads TGTGCCAGCAGTTCCCCGGGCCCTGGCCAAGAGACCCAGTACTTC.